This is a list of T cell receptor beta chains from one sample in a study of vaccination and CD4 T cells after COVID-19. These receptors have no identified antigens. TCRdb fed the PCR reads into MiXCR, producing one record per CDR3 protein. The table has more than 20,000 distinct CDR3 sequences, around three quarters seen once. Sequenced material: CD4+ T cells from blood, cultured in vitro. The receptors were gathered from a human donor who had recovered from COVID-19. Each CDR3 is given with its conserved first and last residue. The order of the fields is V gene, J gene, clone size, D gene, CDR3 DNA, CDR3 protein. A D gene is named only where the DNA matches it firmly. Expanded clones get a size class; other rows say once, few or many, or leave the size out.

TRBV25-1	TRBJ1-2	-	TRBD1	TGTGCCAGCAGTCGGGACAGGGGAGGTCTTGGCTATGGCTACACCTTC	CASSRDRGGLGYGYTF
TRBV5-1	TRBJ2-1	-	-	TGCGCCAGCAGCTTGGTGGCTAACTCCTACAATGAGCAGTTCTTC	CASSLVANSYNEQFF
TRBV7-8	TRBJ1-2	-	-	TGTGCCAGCAGCTTAGGTGGAGGGTGGGACTATGGCTACACCTTC	CASSLGGGWDYGYTF
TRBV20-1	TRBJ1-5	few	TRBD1	TGCAGCGGGACAGAGAGCAATCAGCCCCAGCATTTT	CSGTESNQPQHF
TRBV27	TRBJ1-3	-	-	TGTGCCAGCAGTTTTGAGGGAAGCTCTGGAAACACCATATATTTT	CASSFEGSSGNTIYF
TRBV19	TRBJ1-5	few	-	TGTGCCAGTAGTGCCGCCCGGGGGGACGGCCGGAGCAATCAGCCCCAGCATTTT	CASSAARGDGRSNQPQHF
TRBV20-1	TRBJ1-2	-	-	TGCAGTGCTAGGTACGAGGGGTCTAACTATGGCTACACCTTC	CSARYEGSNYGYTF
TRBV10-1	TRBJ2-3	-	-	TGCGCCAGCAGTGATACGGGTTTAGGCACAGATACGCAGTATTTT	CASSDTGLGTDTQYF
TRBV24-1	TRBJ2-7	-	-	TGTGCCACCACTAAACCGAGCTCCTACGAGCAGTACTTC	CATTKPSSYEQYF
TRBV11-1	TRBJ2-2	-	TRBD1	TGTGCCAGCAGCTTAGGTCAGGGGGCCGGGGAGCTGTTTTTT	CASSLGQGAGELFF
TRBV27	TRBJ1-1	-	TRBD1	TGTGCCAGCAGAGAACAGGGGGACCTAGCCGAAGCTTTCTTT	CASREQGDLAEAFF
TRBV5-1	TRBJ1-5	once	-	TGCGCCAGCAGCTTGGGTATTTCTGGCGCGAATCAGCCCCAGCATTTT	CASSLGISGANQPQHF
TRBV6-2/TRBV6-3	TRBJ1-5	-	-	TGTGCCAGCAAGTACCCAAATCAGCCCCAGCATTTT	CASKYPNQPQHF
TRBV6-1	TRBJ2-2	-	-	TGTGCCAGCACATGGGACATCGACACCGGGGAGCTGTTTTTT	CASTWDIDTGELFF
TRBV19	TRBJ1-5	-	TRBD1	TGTGCCAGTAGTCCTATGTTGAGTGGACAGGGTGTTCAGCCCCAGCATTTT	CASSPMLSGQGVQPQHF
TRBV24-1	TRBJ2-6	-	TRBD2	TGTGCCACCCCGGGAGGGACCGACCACAACTCTGGGGCCAACGTCCTGACTTTC	CATPGGTDHNSGANVLTF
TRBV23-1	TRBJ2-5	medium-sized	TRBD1	TGCGCCAGCAGTCTAAACACAGGGGAATTCAAAGAGACCCAGTACTTC	CASSLNTGEFKETQYF
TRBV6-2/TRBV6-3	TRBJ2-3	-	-	TGTGCCAGCACTAGTGCAGCGCCCACAGATACGCAGTATTTT	CASTSAAPTDTQYF
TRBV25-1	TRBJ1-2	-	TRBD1	TGTGCCAGCAGTGAACAGGGACAGGGAGGTGGCTACACCTTC	CASSEQGQGGGYTF
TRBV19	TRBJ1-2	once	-	TGTGCCAGTAGTATGGCCAACTATGGCTACACCTTC	CASSMANYGYTF
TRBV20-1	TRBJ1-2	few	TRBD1	TGCAGTGCCTCCTCCCGGGACAGGGGGCCAGCTAACTATGGCTACACCTTC	CSASSRDRGPANYGYTF
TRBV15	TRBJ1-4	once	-	TGTGCCACCAGCAGCCTACTGGGGACCTTTAATGAAAAACTGTTTTTT	CATSSLLGTFNEKLFF
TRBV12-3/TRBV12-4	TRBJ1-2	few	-	TGTGCCAGCAGTGTAGGAGGGAGAATGACAAGCTATGGCTACACCTTC	CASSVGGRMTSYGYTF
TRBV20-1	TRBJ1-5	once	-	TGCAGTGCTAGAGCCAGCAATCAGCCCCAGCATTTT	CSARASNQPQHF
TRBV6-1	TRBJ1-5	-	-	TGTGCCAGCACGGCAGCGGTCCATCAGCCCCAGCATTTT	CASTAAVHQPQHF
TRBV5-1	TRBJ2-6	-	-	TGCGCCAGCAGCTTGGTCGCTGGGGCCAACGTCCTGACTTTC	CASSLVAGANVLTF
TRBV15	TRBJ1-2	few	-	TGTGCCACCAGCAGAGGGGCCGGGGGGTCTTGGGGCTACACCTTC	CATSRGAGGSWGYTF
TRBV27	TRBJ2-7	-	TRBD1	TGTGCCAGCAGCTCGTCCGGGACAGGATCCTACGAGCAGTACTTC	CASSSSGTGSYEQYF
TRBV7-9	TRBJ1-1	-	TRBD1	TGTGCCAGCAGCGTCCACAGGGGCCCGAACACTGAAGCTTTCTTT	CASSVHRGPNTEAFF
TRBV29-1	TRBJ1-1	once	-	TGCAGCGTTGGGGGTGCTGGCAGTCCTGAAGCTTTCTTT	CSVGGAGSPEAFF
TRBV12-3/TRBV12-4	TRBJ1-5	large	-	TGTGCCAGCAGTTTAGGGGCGGGGCAGCCCCAGCATTTT	CASSLGAGQPQHF
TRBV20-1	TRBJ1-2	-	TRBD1	TGCAGTGCTAGACCGGGACAGGGCCAATATGGCTACACCTTC	CSARPGQGQYGYTF
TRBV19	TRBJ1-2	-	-	TGTGCCAGTAGTATCGGCAGGGAGGGGAGTGGCTACACCTTC	CASSIGREGSGYTF
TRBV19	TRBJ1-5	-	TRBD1	TGTGCCAGTAGTATCAAACAGGGGGCACTCAATCAGCCCCAGCATTTT	CASSIKQGALNQPQHF
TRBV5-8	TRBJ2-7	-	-	TGTGCCAGCAGCCGGCAGGTATTACTGTCCGAGCAGTACTTC	CASSRQVLLSEQYF
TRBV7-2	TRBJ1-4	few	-	TGTGCCAGCAGTTCCGGGGAGGAAAAACTGTTTTTT	CASSSGEEKLFF
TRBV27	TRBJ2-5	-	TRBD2	TGTGCCAGCAGCCAGAGGCTAGCGGGGGGTGGTCCGGCCGAGACCCAGTACTTC	CASSQRLAGGGPAETQYF
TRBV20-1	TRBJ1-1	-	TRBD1	TGCAGTGCCCGGGGGACAGGGACTGAAGCTTTCTTT	CSARGTGTEAFF
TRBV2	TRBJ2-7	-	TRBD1	TGTGCCAGCGGCAGGGACAGGCCCTACGAGCAGTACTTC	CASGRDRPYEQYF
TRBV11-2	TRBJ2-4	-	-	TGTGCCAGCAGCCGTACAGGGAGCAAAAACATTCAGTACTTC	CASSRTGSKNIQYF
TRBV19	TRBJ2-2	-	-	TGTGCCAGTAGTATACCCCCTACCGGGGAGCTGTTTTTT	CASSIPPTGELFF
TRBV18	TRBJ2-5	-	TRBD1	TGTGCCAGCTCGAGCCCGGGACAGATGGAGACCCAGTACTTC	CASSSPGQMETQYF
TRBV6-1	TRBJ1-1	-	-	TGTGCCAGCAGTCCTAGGCGTGGCACTGAAGCTTTCTTT	CASSPRRGTEAFF
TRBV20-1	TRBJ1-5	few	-	TGCAGTGCCGGGTTCGGGGGGGGCAATCAGCCCCAGCATTTT	CSAGFGGGNQPQHF
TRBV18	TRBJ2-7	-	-	TGTGCCAGCTCAGCGGGCCGACAGAGCTACGAGCAGTACTTC	CASSAGRQSYEQYF
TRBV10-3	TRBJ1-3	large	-	TGTGCCATCAGTGAGTCCCGGGGAAACACCATATATTTT	CAISESRGNTIYF
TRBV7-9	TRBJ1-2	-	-	TGTGCCAGCAGCTGGGGAGGAGTAAGTGGCTACACCTTC	CASSWGGVSGYTF
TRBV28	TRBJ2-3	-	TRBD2	TGTGCCAGCAGTCCGCTCGGTAGCGGGAGGGCAGATACGCAGTATTTT	CASSPLGSGRADTQYF
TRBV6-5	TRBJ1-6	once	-	TGTGCCAGCAGTTATCGACAAAGGGATTCACCCCTCCACTTT	CASSYRQRDSPLHF
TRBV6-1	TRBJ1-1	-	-	TGTGCCAGCACCATCAAGACTGAAGCTTTCTTT	CASTIKTEAFF
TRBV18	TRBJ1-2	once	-	TGTGCCAGCTCACCAGTTCAGGGTCCCTCTGGCTACACCTTC	CASSPVQGPSGYTF
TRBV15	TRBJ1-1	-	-	TGTGCCACCAGCAGAGATGATATTCACACTGAAGCTTTCTTT	CATSRDDIHTEAFF
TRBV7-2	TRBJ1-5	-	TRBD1	TGTGCCAGCAGCTTAAGTTCCAGGGGGCAGGTGCCCCAGCATTTT	CASSLSSRGQVPQHF
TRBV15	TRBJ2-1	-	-	TGTGCCACCACCAGAGGAAGGGTCGACAATGAGCAGTTCTTC	CATTRGRVDNEQFF
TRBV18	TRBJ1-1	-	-	TGTGCCAGCTCACCAACAGGAGGGCCTGAAGCTTTCTTT	CASSPTGGPEAFF
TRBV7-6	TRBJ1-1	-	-	TGTGCCAGCAGCCGCTCAGGCGCCCTGAACACTGAAGCTTTCTTT	CASSRSGALNTEAFF